Detailed here is one TCR beta chain. This sample also contains other DNA sequences that code for the same CDR3. The V and J ends lost 2 bases and 5 bases respectively, with 6 bases between them. Germline-derived CDR1 and CDR2 are KGHSH and LQKENI. The CDR3 consists of 12 residues. The sample belongs to a study of blood T cell repertoires in COVID-19. Study in general: Researchers got acute and convalescent COVID-19 samples from the United States, Italy and Spain. PBMCs, B-cell-depleted T cells, or T cells were the source of the cDNA or gDNA that made up the material.

Clones were sequenced by immunoSEQ multiplex PCR, and TCRdb holds only the in-frame ones, with some missing. The sample has 70,000 or so clones, 82% seen once. The TCR originated in a human donor in a cohort sampled during active COVID-19. The sequenced sample was peripheral blood. V gene TRBV18 combines with J gene TRBJ2-5; weak D call: TRBD2 (6 bases). The DNA for the CDR3 is TGTGCCAGCTCACCAGGGGGGGAGACCCAGTACTTC. Translation gives CASSPGGETQYF. The whole variable domain, remainder taken from reference TRBV18 and TRBJ2-5, is NAGVMQNPRHLVRRRGQEARLRCSPMKGHSHVYWYRQLPEEGLKFMVYLQKENIIDESGMPKERFSAEFPKEGPSILRIQQVVRGDSAAYFCASSPGGETQYFGPGTRLLVL.